Described below is a single TCR beta chain sequence and its context. Germline V gives CDR1 SEHNR, CDR2 FQNEAQ (reference sequence). V lost 5 bases, J lost 8 bases, and 21 bases lay in between. There are 15 residues in the CDR3. The sample originates from a study of blood T cell repertoires in COVID-19. Whole-study context: Material from acute and convalescent COVID-19 was sourced from the United States, Italy and Spain. T cells, B-cell-depleted T cells, or PBMCs supplied cDNA or gDNA.

As handled by the study authors: Reference gene primer amplification in the assay estimated nucleated cell counts. Some clones are missing from TCRdb's copy, which holds only in-frame ones; the method was immunoSEQ multiplex PCR. The V and J calls and clone size are taken from that table; D and trimming were inferred from the DNA. The table includes around 270,000 clones, roughly 86% detected once. The chain couples TRBV7-9 to TRBJ1-2, with D perhaps matching TRBD1 (5 bases). Sequencing used peripheral blood. The receptor was derived from a middle-aged man who had recovered from COVID-19. The CDR3 loop is CASSRGGSGMEGYTF. The CDR3 coding sequence is TGTGCCAGCAGCCGTGGGGGGTCGGGGATGGAAGGCTACACCTTC.